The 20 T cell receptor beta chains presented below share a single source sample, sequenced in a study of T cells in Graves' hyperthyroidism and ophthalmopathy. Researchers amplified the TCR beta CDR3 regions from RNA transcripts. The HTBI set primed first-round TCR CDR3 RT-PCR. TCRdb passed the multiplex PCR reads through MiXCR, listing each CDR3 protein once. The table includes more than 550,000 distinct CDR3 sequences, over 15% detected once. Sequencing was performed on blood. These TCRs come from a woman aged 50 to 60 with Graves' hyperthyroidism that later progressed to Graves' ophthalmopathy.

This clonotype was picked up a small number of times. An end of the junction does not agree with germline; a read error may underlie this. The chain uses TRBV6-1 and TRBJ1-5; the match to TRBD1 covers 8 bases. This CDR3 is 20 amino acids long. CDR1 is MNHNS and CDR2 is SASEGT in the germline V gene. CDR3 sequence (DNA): TGTGCCAGCAGCGAAGGATGGGGCAGGGGGCCGAGTTGCTGCAATCAGCCCCAGCATTTT. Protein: CASSEGWGRGPSCCNQPQHF.

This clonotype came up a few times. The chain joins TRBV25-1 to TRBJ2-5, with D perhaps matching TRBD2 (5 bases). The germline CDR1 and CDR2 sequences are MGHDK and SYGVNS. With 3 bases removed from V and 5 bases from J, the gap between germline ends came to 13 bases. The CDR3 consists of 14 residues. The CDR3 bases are TGTGCCAGCAGTGATTCACTTCGCGGGGAGACCCAGTACTTC. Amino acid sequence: CASSDSLRGETQYF. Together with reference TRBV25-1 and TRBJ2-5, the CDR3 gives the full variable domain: EADIYQTPRYLVIGTGKKITLECSQTMGHDKMYWYQQDPGMELHLIHYSYGVNSTEKGDLSSESTVSRIRTEHFPLTLESARPSHTSQYLCASSDSLRGETQYFGPGTRLLVL.

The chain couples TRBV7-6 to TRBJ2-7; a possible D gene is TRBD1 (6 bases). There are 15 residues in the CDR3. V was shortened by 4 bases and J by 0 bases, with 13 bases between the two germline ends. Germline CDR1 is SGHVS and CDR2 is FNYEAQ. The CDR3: CASSYGTTSSYEQYF. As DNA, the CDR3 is TGTGCCAGCAGCTATGGGACAACCAGCTCCTACGAGCAGTACTTC.

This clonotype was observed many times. The CDR3 DNA sequence: TGCAGTGCCCCGGGACGGGCCAGAGGGGAGACCCAGTACTTC. Amino acid sequence: CSAPGRARGETQYF. This rearrangement joins TRBV20-1 to TRBJ2-5; tentatively, D is TRBD1 or TRBD2 (5 bases each). CDR1 and CDR2 from the germline V gene are DFQATT and SNEGSKA (reference sequence). CDR3 length: 14 amino acids. V lost 6 bases, J lost 5 bases, and 19 bases lay in between.

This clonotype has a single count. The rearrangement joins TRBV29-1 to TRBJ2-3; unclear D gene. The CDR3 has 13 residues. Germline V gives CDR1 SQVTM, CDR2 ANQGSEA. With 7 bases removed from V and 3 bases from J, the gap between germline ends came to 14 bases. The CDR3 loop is CSGDKGGTDTQYF. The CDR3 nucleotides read TGCAGCGGTGACAAGGGTGGGACAGATACGCAGTATTTT.

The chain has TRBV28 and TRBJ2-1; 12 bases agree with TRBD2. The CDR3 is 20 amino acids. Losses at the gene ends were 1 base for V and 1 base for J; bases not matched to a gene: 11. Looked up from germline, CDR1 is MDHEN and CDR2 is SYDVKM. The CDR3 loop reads CASSLLSMGLAGLSYNEQFF. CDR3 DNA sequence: TGTGCCAGCAGTTTATTGTCAATGGGACTAGCGGGCCTATCCTACAATGAGCAGTTCTTC.

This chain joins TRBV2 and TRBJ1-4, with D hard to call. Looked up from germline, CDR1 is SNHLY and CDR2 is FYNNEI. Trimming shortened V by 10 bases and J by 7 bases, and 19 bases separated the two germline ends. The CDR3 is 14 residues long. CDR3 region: CATSRTVVSEKLFF. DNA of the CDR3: TGTGCCACCTCGCGGACGGTCGTGAGTGAAAAACTGTTTTTT.

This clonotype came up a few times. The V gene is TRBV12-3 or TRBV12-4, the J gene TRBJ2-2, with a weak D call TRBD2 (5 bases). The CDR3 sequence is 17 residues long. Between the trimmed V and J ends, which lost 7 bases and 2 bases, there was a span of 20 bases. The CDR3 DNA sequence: TGTGCCAGCACCATCCCCGGCGGGCAGATTAACACCGGGGAGCTGTTTTTT. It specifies CASTIPGGQINTGELFF.

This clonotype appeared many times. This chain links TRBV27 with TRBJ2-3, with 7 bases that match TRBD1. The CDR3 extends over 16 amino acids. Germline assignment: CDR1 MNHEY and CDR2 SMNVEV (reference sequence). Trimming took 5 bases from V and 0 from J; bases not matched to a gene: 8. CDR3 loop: CASSPGRGQSTDTQYF. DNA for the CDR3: TGTGCCAGCAGTCCGGGACGGGGACAGAGCACAGATACGCAGTATTTT.

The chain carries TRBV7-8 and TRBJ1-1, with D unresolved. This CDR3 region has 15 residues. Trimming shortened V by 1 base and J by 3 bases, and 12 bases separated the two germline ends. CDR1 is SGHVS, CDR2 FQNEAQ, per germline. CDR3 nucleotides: TGTGCCAGCAGCTTAGTATTGGGGAGGGACACTGAAGCTTTCTTT. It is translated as CASSLVLGRDTEAFF.

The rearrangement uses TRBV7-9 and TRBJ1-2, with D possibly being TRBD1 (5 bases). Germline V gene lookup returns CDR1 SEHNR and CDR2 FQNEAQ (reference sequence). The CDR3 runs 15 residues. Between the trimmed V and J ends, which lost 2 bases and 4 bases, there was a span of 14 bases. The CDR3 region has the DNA TGTGCCAGCAGCTTAATAGGAGGGGAGAGCTATGGCTACACCTTC. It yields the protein CASSLIGGESYGYTF. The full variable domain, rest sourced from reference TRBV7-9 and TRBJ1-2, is DTGVSQNPRHKITKRGQNVTFRCDPISEHNRLYWYRQTLGQGPEFLTYFQNEAQLEKSRLLSDRFSAERPKGSFSTLEIQRTEQGDSAMYLCASSLIGGESYGYTFGSGTRLTVV.

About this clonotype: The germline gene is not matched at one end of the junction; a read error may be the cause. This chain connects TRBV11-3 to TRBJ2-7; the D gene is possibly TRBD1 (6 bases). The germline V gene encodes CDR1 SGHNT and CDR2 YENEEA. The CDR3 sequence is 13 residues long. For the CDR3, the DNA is TGTGCCCGCAGCCCCACGACAGGCTACGAGCAGTACTTC. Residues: CARSPTTGYEQYF.

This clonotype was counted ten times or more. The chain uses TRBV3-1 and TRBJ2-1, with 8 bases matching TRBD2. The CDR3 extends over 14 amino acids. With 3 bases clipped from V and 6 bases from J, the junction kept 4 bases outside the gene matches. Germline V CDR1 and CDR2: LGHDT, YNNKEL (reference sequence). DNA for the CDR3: TGTGCCAGCAGCCACGGGAGCGGGGGCAATGAGCAGTTCTTC. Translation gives CASSHGSGGNEQFF.

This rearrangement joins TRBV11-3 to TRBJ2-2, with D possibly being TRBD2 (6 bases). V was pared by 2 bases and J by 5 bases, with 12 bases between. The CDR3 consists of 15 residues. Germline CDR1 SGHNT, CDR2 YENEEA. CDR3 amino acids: CASSLFSGSTGELFF. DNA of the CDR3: TGTGCCAGCAGCTTATTTTCCGGGAGTACCGGGGAGCTGTTTTTT.

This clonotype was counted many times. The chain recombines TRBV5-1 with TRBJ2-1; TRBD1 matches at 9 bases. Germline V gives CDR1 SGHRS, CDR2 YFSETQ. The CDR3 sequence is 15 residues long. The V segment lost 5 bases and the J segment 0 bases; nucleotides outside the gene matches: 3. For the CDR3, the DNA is TGCGCCAGCAGGGTGACAGGGGGCTCCTACAATGAGCAGTTCTTC. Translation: CASRVTGGSYNEQFF.

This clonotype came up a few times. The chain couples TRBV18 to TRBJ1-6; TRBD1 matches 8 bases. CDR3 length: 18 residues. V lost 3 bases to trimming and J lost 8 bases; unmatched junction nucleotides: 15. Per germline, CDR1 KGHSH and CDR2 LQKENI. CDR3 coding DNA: TGTGCCAGCTCACCTGTTTACCAGGGGGCTGCTGAGGATTCACCCCTCCACTTT. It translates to CASSPVYQGAAEDSPLHF.

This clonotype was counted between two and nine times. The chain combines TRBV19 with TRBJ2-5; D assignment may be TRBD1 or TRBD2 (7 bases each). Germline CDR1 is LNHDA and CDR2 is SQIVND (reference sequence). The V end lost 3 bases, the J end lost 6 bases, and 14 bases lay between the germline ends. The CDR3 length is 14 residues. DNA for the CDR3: TGTGCCAGTAGTATGGGAGGGGGCGGAAAGACCCAGTACTTC. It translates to CASSMGGGGKTQYF.

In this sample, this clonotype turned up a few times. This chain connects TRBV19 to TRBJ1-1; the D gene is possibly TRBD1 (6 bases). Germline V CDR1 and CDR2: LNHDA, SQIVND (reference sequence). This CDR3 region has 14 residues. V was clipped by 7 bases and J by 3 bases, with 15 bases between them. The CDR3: CASIEDSRYTEAFF. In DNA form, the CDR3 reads TGTGCCAGTATTGAGGACAGCCGCTACACTGAAGCTTTCTTT.

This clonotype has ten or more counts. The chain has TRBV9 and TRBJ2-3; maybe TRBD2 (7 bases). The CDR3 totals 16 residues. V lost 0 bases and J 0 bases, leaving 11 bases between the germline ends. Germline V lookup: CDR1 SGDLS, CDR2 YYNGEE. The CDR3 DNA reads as TGTGCCAGCAGCGTAGTCGGGGGGCGGAGCACAGATACGCAGTATTTT. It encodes CASSVVGGRSTDTQYF.

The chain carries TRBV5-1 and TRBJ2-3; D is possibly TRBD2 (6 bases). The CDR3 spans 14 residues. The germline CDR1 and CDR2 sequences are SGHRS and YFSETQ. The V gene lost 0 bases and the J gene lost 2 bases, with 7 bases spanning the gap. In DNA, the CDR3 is TGCGCCAGCAGCTTGGTGGACTACACAGATACGCAGTATTTT. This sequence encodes CASSLVDYTDTQYF. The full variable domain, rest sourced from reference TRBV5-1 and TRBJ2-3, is KAGVTQTPRYLIKTRGQQVTLSCSPISGHRSVSWYQQTPGQGLQFLFEYFSETQRNKGNFPGRFSGRQFSNSRSEMNVSTLELGDSALYLCASSLVDYTDTQYFGPGTRLTVL.